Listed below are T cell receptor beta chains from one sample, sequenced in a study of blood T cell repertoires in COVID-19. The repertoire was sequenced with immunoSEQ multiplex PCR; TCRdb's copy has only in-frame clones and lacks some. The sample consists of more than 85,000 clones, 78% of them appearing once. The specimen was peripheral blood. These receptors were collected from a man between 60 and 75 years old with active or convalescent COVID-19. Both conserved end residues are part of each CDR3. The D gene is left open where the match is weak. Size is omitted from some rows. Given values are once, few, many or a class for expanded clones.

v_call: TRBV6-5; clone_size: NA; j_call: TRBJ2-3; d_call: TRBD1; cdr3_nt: TGTGCCAGCAGTCCCCGGGACAGGGTAACAGATACGCAGTATTTT; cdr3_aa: CASSPRDRVTDTQYF
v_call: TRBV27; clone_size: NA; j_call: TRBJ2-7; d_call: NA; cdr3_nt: TGTGCCAAGCGAGGTTACGAGCAGTACTTC; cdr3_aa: CAKRGYEQYF
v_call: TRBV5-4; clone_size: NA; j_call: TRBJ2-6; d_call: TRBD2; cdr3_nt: TGTGCCAGCAGCTTGACTAGCGGTTCCTCTGGGGCCAACGTCCTGACTTTC; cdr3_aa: CASSLTSGSSGANVLTF
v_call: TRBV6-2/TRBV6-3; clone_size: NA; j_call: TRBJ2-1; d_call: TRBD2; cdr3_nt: TGTGCCAGCAGTTACCGGGACTACCCTCCTTACAATGAGCAGTTCTTC; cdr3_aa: CASSYRDYPPYNEQFF
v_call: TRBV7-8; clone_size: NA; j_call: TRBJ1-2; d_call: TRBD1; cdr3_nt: TGTGCCAGCAGCTTCCTCACAGGGGACCGCCGACCCGTGCATGGCTACACCTTC; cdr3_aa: CASSFLTGDRRPVHGYTF
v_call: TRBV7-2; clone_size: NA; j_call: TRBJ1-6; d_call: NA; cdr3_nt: TGTGCCAGCAGAAAAGGGACACCCGGGAGGTCACCCCTCCACTTT; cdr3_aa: CASRKGTPGRSPLHF
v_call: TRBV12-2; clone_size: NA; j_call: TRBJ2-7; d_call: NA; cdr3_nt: TGTGCAAGTCGATGGACAGGGGGCGATCACTTTTACGAGCAGTACTTC; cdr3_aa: CASRWTGGDHFYEQYF
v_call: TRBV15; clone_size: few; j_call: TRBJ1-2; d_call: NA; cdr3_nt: TGTGCCACCAGCAGAGATCCAGGGGATGGCTACACCTTC; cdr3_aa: CATSRDPGDGYTF
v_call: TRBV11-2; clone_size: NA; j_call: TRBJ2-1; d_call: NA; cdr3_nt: TGTGCCAGCAGCTTTAGAGCTTCCTACAATGAGCAGTTCTTC; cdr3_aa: CASSFRASYNEQFF
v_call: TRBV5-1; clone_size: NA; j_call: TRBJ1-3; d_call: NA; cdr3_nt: TGCGCCAGCAGCTTGGATCGTTCTGGAAACACCATATATTTT; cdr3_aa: CASSLDRSGNTIYF
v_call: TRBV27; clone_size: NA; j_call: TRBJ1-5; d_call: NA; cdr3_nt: TGTGCCAGCAGTTTATCTTACAGGGACAATCAGCCCCAGCATTTT; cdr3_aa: CASSLSYRDNQPQHF
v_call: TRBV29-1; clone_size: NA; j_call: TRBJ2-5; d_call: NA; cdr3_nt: TGCAGCGTTGCTATGATAAAAGAGACCCAGTACTTC; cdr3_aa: CSVAMIKETQYF
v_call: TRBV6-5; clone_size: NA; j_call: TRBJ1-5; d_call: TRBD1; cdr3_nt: TGTGCCAGCAGTTACTTTCGGGACAGTCCCCAGCATTTT; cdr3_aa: CASSYFRDSPQHF
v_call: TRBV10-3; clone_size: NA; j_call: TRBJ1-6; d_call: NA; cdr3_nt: TGTGCCATCAGGCCCGGAGATAATTCACCCCTCCACTTT; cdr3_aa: CAIRPGDNSPLHF
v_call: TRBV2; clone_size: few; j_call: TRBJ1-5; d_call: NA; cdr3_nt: TGTGCCAGCCAACCTGGGCAGGGGAAGAGTCAGCCCCAGCATTTT; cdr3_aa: CASQPGQGKSQPQHF
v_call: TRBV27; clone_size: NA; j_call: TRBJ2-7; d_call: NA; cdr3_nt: TGTGCCAGCAGTTCCTTAGTCAACTACGAGCAGTACTTC; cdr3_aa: CASSSLVNYEQYF
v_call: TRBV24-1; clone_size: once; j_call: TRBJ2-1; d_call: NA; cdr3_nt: TGTGCCACCAGTGCCGCCGGCCTACTCAGGGGGGTGTACAATGAGCAGTTCTTC; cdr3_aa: CATSAAGLLRGVYNEQFF
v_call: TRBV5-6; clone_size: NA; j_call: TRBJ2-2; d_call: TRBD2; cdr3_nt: TGTGCCAGCACCGTTGGGGGGAGGGTCGACACCGGGGAGCTGTTTTTT; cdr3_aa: CASTVGGRVDTGELFF
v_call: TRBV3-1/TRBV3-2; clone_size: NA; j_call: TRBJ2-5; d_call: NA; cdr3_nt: TGTGCCAGCAGCCAAAGTAGCGGGACCCAGTACTTC; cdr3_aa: CASSQSSGTQYF
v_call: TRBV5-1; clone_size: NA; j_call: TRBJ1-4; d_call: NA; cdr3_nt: TGCGCCAGCAGCTTGGATCGGGGGACTAATGAAAAACTGTTTTTT; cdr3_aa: CASSLDRGTNEKLFF
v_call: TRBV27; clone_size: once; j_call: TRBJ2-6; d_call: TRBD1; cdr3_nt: TGTGCCAGCAGTTTACTCCAGACAGGGAATGTGAGCTCTGGGGCCAACGTCCTGACTTTC; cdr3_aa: CASSLLQTGNVSSGANVLTF
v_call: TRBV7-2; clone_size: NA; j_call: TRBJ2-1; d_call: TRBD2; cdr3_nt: TGTGCCAGCAGCTCCGGACTAGATTACAATGAGCAGTTCTTC; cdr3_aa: CASSSGLDYNEQFF
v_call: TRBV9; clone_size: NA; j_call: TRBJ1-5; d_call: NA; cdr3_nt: TGTGCCAGCAGCGTTGGCACTATGAGCAATCAGCCCCAGCATTTT; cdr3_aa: CASSVGTMSNQPQHF
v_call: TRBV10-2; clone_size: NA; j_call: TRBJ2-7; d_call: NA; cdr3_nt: TGCGCCAGCAGTGTTGGGTTGACAGGTTCCTACGAGCAGTACTTC; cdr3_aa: CASSVGLTGSYEQYF
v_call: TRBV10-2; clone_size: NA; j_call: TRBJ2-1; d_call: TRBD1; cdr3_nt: TGCGCCAGCAGTGATCAGCCAGGGGGCTTGGGGCAGTTCTTC; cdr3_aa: CASSDQPGGLGQFF
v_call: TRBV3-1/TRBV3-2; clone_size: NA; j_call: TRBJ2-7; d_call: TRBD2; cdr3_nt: TGTGCCAGCAGCCAAGATACCGGGCCTGGTGGGGGGGGCGAGCAGTACTTC; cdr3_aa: CASSQDTGPGGGGEQYF
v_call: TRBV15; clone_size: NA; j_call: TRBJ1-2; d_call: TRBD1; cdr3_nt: TGTGCCACCAGCAGAAAGCCGGGACAGACATTGAATCGGGGTGGCTACACCTTC; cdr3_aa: CATSRKPGQTLNRGGYTF
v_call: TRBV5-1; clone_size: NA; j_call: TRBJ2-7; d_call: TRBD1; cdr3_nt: TGCGCCAGCAGCTTGGATGCAGGGGGCTCCTACGAGCAGTACTTC; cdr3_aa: CASSLDAGGSYEQYF
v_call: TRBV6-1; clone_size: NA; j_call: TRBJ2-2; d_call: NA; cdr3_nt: TGTGCCAGCAGTGTCCCGGGACTGCTGAACACCGGGGAGCTGTTTTTT; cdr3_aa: CASSVPGLLNTGELFF
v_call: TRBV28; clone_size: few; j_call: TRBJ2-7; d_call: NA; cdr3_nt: TGTGCCAGCAGTTTGCCGGGGTATTTGTCAGGCGAGCAGTACTTC; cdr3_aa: CASSLPGYLSGEQYF
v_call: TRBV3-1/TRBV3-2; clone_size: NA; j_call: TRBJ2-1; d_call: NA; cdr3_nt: TGTGCCAGCAGCCAGGGAGGAGGGCCACGGAATGAGCAGTTCTTC; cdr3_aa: CASSQGGGPRNEQFF
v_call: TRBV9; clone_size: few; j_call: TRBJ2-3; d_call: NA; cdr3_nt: TGTGCCAGCAGCGCCCTGGGGGGAGCAACAGATACGCAGTATTTT; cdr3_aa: CASSALGGATDTQYF